This T cell receptor beta chain was profiled in a study of shared T cell receptors in the human thymus. Data came from immunoSEQ multiplex PCR; TCRdb stores just in-frame clones and leaves some out. The sample consists of about 500,000 clones, 75% to 85% of them appearing once. This CDR3 region has 16 residues. The ends lost 6 bases at V and 6 bases at J; junction bases unmatched: 14. The V gene's germline CDR1 is ENHRY and CDR2 SYGVKD. The same data also contributed to another study, on human thymus T cells. That source reports: Congenital heart defects were the reason for the corrective surgery that the donors, healthy Finnish infants, were having. Corrective heart surgery yielded the resections from which the thymus tissue came. Both thymic and peripheral blood repertoires showed apparently biased V and J usage. Related work found strong thymic repertoire overlap between unrelated individuals.

This receptor was identified in a boy younger than two with a congenital heart defect. Sequenced sample: thymocytes. The V and J genes are TRBV10-3 and TRBJ2-1; the match to TRBD2 covers 7 bases. The CDR3 sequence is CAISGGREGPGNEQFF. CDR3 nucleotide sequence: TGTGCCATCAGCGGTGGGAGGGAGGGCCCCGGCAATGAGCAGTTCTTC.